The sequence of this T cell receptor beta chain was determined in a study of blood T cell repertoires in COVID-19. Study in general: There were acute and convalescent COVID-19 samples, and they came from the United States, Italy and Spain. Sample material is recorded as cDNA or gDNA derived from T cells, B-cell-depleted T cells, or PBMCs.

Study processing details: Estimates of nucleated cell counts were drawn from the amplification of reference gene primers. Libraries were prepared by immunoSEQ multiplex PCR; TCRdb keeps only in-frame clonotypes and omits some of them. Clone size and V and J calls were adopted from that table, with D and trimming inferred from the DNA. In the table there are under 350,000 clones, approximately 90% of which are singletons. V was cut by 5 bases and J by 2 bases, with 14 bases left in between. The CDR3 covers 15 residues. Germline values: CDR1 SGHAT, CDR2 FQNNGV. The TCR originated in a man in his forties with acute or convalescent COVID-19. The sequenced sample consisted of peripheral blood. The V call is TRBV11-2, the J call TRBJ2-3, with D possibly matching TRBD2 (5 bases). This chain's CDR3 is CASSDARVDTDTQYF. DNA for the CDR3: TGTGCCAGCAGCGACGCGAGGGTTGACACAGATACGCAGTATTTT.